The source of this TCR beta chain is a study of blood T cell repertoires in COVID-19. Study context: Sites across the United States, Italy and Spain contributed samples from acute and convalescent COVID-19. Nucleic acid was either cDNA or gDNA, and it came from T cells, B-cell-depleted T cells, or PBMCs.

Original analysis: Amplification with reference gene primers provided the estimates of nucleated cell counts. The protocol was immunoSEQ multiplex PCR, while the TCRdb copy is restricted to in-frame clones and leaves out a portion. D and trimming were read from the DNA, whereas the V and J calls and clone size are those reported in that table. The sample consists of under 450,000 clones, 70% to 90% of them appearing once. The germline V gene encodes CDR1 KGHDR and CDR2 SFDVKD. Trimming cost V 4 bases and J 1 base; bases outside gene matches: 3. The CDR3 length is 15 residues. This TCR derives from a woman aged 45 to 65 with COVID-19, enrolled during active disease. The sample comprised peripheral blood. The chain joins TRBV24-1 to TRBJ2-1; TRBD2 aligns across 7 bases. CDR3 sequence: CATSEGRGSYNEQFF. In nucleotides, the CDR3 is TGTGCCACCAGTGAGGGGCGGGGGTCCTACAATGAGCAGTTCTTC.